This TCR beta chain appears in the sequencing data of a study of shared clonotypes between healthy human individuals. As to this clone: Its specificity is unknown.

Germline-derived CDR1 and CDR2 are MNHNY and SVGAGI (reference sequence). The CDR3 runs 14 residues. Trimming left V 2 bases short and J 8 bases short, with 12 bases between. Study observations and caveats: Sampling covered blood only; tissue repertoires likely differ. When naive CD4 clonotypes were compared across a few donors, approximately 4.9% were shared.

TCRdb keeps only in-frame clones here, not all; method: immunoSEQ multiplex PCR. The table has a few million clones, about 94% seen once. The receptor was isolated from a man between 18 and 35 years old in good health. Sequencing was done on a sample of naive CD4+ T cells sorted from blood. The subset is: CD45RA+ positively selected. The rearrangement joins TRBV6-6 to TRBJ1-4; the D is unclear. CDR3 region: CASSYGWGWEKLFF. For the CDR3, the DNA is TGTGCCAGCAGTTACGGGTGGGGTTGGGAAAAACTGTTTTTT.